This T cell receptor (beta chain) was recovered during a study of T cells in Graves' hyperthyroidism and ophthalmopathy. Whole-study results and caveats: The model made its ophthalmopathy prediction, and onset followed a median around 6.9 months later. Most thyroid clonotypes expanded above 0.001 appeared in blood too.

RNA transcripts were the template for amplifying TCR beta CDR3 regions. Primed by the HTBI set, a first-round RT-PCR was run on the TCR CDR3. TCRdb analysed the multiplex PCR reads with MiXCR anew, one entry per CDR3 protein. The sample consists of 730,000 or so distinct CDR3 sequences, over 15% of them appearing once. On this clonotype itself: Antigen specificity is unknown.

Hyperthyroidism patients were newly diagnosed, had disease duration under 2 months, and were aged 18 to 65 years. Germline CDR1 is SEHNR and CDR2 is FQNEAQ (reference sequence). This CDR3 is 15 amino acids long. Losses at the gene ends were 5 bases for V and 3 bases for J; bases not matched to a gene: 9. Sample: blood. The TCR sequence derives from a woman between 50 and 59 years old with Graves' hyperthyroidism that later progressed to Graves' ophthalmopathy. The chain couples TRBV7-9 to TRBJ2-7; 8 positions match TRBD1. The CDR3 reads CASSMTGARVYEQYF. The CDR3 region has the DNA TGTGCCAGCAGCATGACAGGGGCGAGGGTCTACGAGCAGTACTTC.